A single sample is the source of the 30 T cell receptor beta chains below, sequenced in a study of blood T cells in healthy people across ages. A J-beta primer mix and a sample-barcoded 5' primer were used in a second PCR of roughly 6 to 12 cycles. Each CDR3 protein is one row after TCRdb ran MiXCR on the 5' RACE reads. The sample lists about 2 million distinct CDR3 sequences, just under 50% seen once, with around 2.1% in the top ten. Material for sequencing was blood. All receptors derive from a woman aged 40 to 49 in good health.

V gene TRBV5-1 combines with J gene TRBJ2-5, with D possibly being TRBD1 or TRBD2 (5 bases each). V gave up 0 bases and J gave up 11 bases, with 20 bases separating them. The CDR3 covers 15 residues. Germline CDR1 reads SGHRS; CDR2 reads YFSETQ. The CDR3 DNA sequence: TGCGCCAGCAGCTTGGAAGTAGCTGAGGGGAATGAGCAGTACTTC. Residues: CASSLEVAEGNEQYF.

The J gene is TRBJ1-4, the V gene TRBV20-1; 10 nucleotides align to TRBD1. The CDR3 covers 15 residues. V lost 6 bases, J lost 7 bases, and 11 bases stayed unmatched. Germline CDR1 reads DFQATT; CDR2 reads SNEGSKA (reference sequence). The CDR3 here is CSARYPGTGAEKLFF. CDR3 in DNA: TGCAGTGCGCGATACCCCGGGACAGGGGCTGAAAAACTGTTTTTT.

Regarding this clonotype: An end of the junction does not agree with germline; a read error may underlie this. The chain uses TRBV12-3 or TRBV12-4 and TRBJ1-6; a weak D match, TRBD1 (5 bases). CDR3 size: 18 residues. The CDR3 is CASSLILIITAGSSPPHF. The DNA of the CDR3 is TGTGCCAGCAGTTTAATTTTGATCATAACCGCAGGGAGTTCACCCCCCCACTTT.

There are many counts of this clonotype. The rearrangement links TRBV29-1 to TRBJ2-4; D is undetermined. Germline-derived CDR1 and CDR2 are SQVTM and ANQGSEA. This CDR3 spans 14 amino acids. Deletions cut 1 base from V and 0 bases from J, with 7 bases between. The CDR3 region has the DNA TGCAGCGTTGAAGGGACGTTAGCCAAAAACATTCAGTACTTC. Protein sequence: CSVEGTLAKNIQYF.

This clonotype was seen a few times. J is TRBJ1-2 and V is TRBV2; no definite D call. CDR1 and CDR2 (germline): SNHLY, FYNNEI. V gave up 10 bases and J gave up 5 bases, with 14 bases separating them. The CDR3 length is 12 residues. The CDR3: CATAYAGYGYTF. CDR3 DNA sequence: TGTGCCACCGCCTATGCAGGATATGGCTACACCTTC.

This clonotype was detected only a few times. J is TRBJ2-1 and V is TRBV28; 13 nucleotides line up with TRBD2. This CDR3 contains 15 residues. Germline loops: CDR1 MDHEN, CDR2 SYDVKM. V shed 6 bases and J 12 bases; nucleotides not matched to a gene: 11. The DNA of the CDR3 is TGTGCCAGCAGGCCCCAACTAGCGGGGGGGTTGGGGCAGTTCTTC. Its protein product is CASRPQLAGGLGQFF.

V gene TRBV4-2 combines with J gene TRBJ2-3; 9 nucleotides match TRBD2. This CDR3 has 17 amino acids. J gave up 1 base and V 0 bases, and 5 bases lay outside the gene matches. The germline CDR1 and CDR2 sequences are LGHNA and YNFKEQ. CDR3 sequence: CASSQDQRGDRTDTQYF. CDR3 sequence (DNA): TGTGCCAGCAGCCAAGACCAGCGGGGGGACCGCACAGATACGCAGTATTTT.

As for this clonotype: No conserved phenylalanine or tryptophan ends this CDR3, so it is likely a read error. This sequence joins TRBV6-2 or TRBV6-3 and TRBJ2-7; D unclear. In germline, CDR1 is MNHEY, CDR2 SVGEGT. V was cut by 6 bases and J by 0 bases, with 12 bases left in between. The CDR3 consists of 14 residues. The CDR3 nucleotides are TGTGCCAGCAGCTTTAAGGGCTACTCCTACGAGCAGTACTTA. Amino acid sequence: CASSFKGYSYEQYL.

This clonotype appeared a few times. The gene calls are TRBV29-1 and TRBJ2-4; D is uncertain. Germline V CDR1 and CDR2: SQVTM, ANQGSEA. V was cut by 1 base and J by 7 bases, with 8 bases left in between. CDR3 size: 12 residues. The CDR3: CSVEVGPNIQYF. CDR3 nucleotide sequence: TGCAGCGTTGAAGTAGGGCCGAACATTCAGTACTTC.

DNA of the CDR3: TGTGCCAGCAGCCCCGGGACAGGGTTGTGGAAGACCCAGTACTTC. This gives the protein CASSPGTGLWKTQYF. This rearrangement joins TRBV7-2 to TRBJ2-7, with 9 bases identical to TRBD1. The J call may be faulty, since TRBJ2-5 better matches the DNA end. Germline lookup yields CDR1 SGHTA and CDR2 FQGNSA. The CDR3 loop spans 15 amino acids.

This clonotype showed up just a few times. The chain joins TRBV28 to TRBJ2-1; perhaps TRBD2 as D (5 bases). Trimming cost V 5 bases and J 5 bases, with 16 bases left between them. In germline, CDR1 is MDHEN, CDR2 SYDVKM. This CDR3 has 15 residues. CDR3 in DNA: TGTGCCAGCAGTCCCCTCAGCGGAGCTAACAATGAGCAGTTCTTC. Encoded protein: CASSPLSGANNEQFF. Together with reference TRBV28 and TRBJ2-1, the CDR3 gives the full variable domain: DVKVTQSSRYLVKRTGEKVFLECVQDMDHENMFWYRQDPGLGLRLIYFSYDVKMKEKGDIPEGYSVSREKKERFSLILESASTNQTSMYLCASSPLSGANNEQFFGPGTRLTVL.

This clonotype was picked up many times. An end of the junction does not agree with germline; a read error may underlie this. The rearrangement links TRBV7-2 to TRBJ1-4; D possibly corresponds to TRBD1 (5 bases). From germline, CDR1 is SGHTA and CDR2 FQGNSA. The length of the CDR3 is 14 residues. CDR3 bases: TGCGCCAGCAGCTTGGGACGGAGTAATGAAAAACTGTTTTTT. As protein: CASSLGRSNEKLFF.

V gene TRBV27 combines with J gene TRBJ2-7, with 11 nucleotides matching TRBD1. CDR1 is MNHEY, CDR2 SMNVEV, per germline (reference sequence). V trimming: 4 bases; J trimming: 7 bases; junction bases outside the gene matches: 15. The CDR3 consists of 17 residues. The CDR3 is CASSSMSFGQGAGEQYF. Written as DNA, the CDR3 is TGTGCCAGCAGTTCGATGTCATTCGGACAGGGGGCGGGAGAGCAGTACTTC.

This clonotype has more than one count but fewer than ten. The chain combines TRBV28 with TRBJ2-7, with a tentative D call TRBD1 (6 bases). The V end lost 6 bases, the J end lost 0 bases, and 15 bases lay between the germline ends. This CDR3 has 15 amino acids. Germline V gene sequence: CDR1 MDHEN, CDR2 SYDVKM. The CDR3 reads CASRPSGTSSYEQYF. The DNA of the CDR3 is TGTGCCAGCAGACCTTCCGGGACATCCTCCTACGAGCAGTACTTC.

This rearrangement joins TRBV28 to TRBJ2-5; a weak D match, TRBD1 (6 bases). V was cut by 6 bases and J by 2 bases, with 19 bases left in between. Germline loops: CDR1 MDHEN, CDR2 SYDVKM. This CDR3 is built from 16 residues. The DNA of the CDR3 is TGTGCCAGCAGCCTTACGTCGACAGGCCTACAAGAGACCCAGTACTTC. Translation: CASSLTSTGLQETQYF.

CDR3 loop: CASSSRRTTQETQYF. The DNA of the CDR3 is TGTGCCAGCAGCTCCCGGCGGACCACACAAGAGACCCAGTACTTC. V and J are TRBV3-1 and TRBJ2-5; D remains ambiguous. The CDR3 is 15 amino acids. Germline loops: CDR1 LGHDT, CDR2 YNNKEL (reference sequence). Trimming took 5 bases from V and 2 from J, leaving 15 bases between them.

The chain carries TRBV12-3 or TRBV12-4 and TRBJ1-4; 7 bases are shared with TRBD1. V shed 6 bases, J shed 5 bases, and the junction held 6 bases outside the gene matches. CDR3 length: 14 amino acids. CDR3 region: CASRRGQLNEKLFF. In nucleotides, the CDR3 is TGTGCCAGCAGAAGGGGGCAGCTAAATGAAAAACTGTTTTTT.

The chain joins TRBV14 to TRBJ2-7; 7 positions agree with TRBD1. Germline CDR1 and CDR2: SGHDN and FVKESK. The CDR3 covers 14 residues. With V trimmed by 6 bases and J by 4 bases, 9 bases remained unmatched. The CDR3 reads CASRGTDKYYEQYF. CDR3 in DNA: TGTGCCAGCAGGGGGACAGATAAATATTACGAGCAGTACTTC.

This clonotype has just one count. The genes are TRBV12-3 or TRBV12-4 and TRBJ2-2; the D gene is possibly TRBD1 (6 bases). Trimming cost V 4 bases and J 1 base, with 10 bases left between them. The CDR3 consists of 15 residues. The CDR3 sequence: CASSYGTRNTGELFF. Here the CDR3 DNA reads TGTGCCAGCAGTTACGGGACAAGGAACACCGGGGAGCTGTTTTTT.

This clonotype was detected only a few times. The chain joins TRBV3-1 to TRBJ1-2, with D possibly matching TRBD1 (6 bases). Trimming cost V 8 bases and J 8 bases, with 18 bases left between them. Germline CDR1 is LGHDT and CDR2 is YNNKEL (reference sequence). CDR3 length: 13 residues. CDR3 amino acids: CASLGQPLQGYTF. The CDR3 nucleotides read TGTGCCAGCCTAGGACAGCCTCTTCAGGGCTACACCTTC. The complete variable domain, with remaining parts taken from reference TRBV3-1 and TRBJ1-2, reads DTAVSQTPKYLVTQMGNDKSIKCEQNLGHDTMYWYKQDSKKFLKIMFSYNNKELIINETVPNRFSPKSPDKAHLNLHINSLELGDSAVYFCASLGQPLQGYTFGSGTRLTVV.

In this sample, this clonotype turned up many times. The CDR3 DNA reads as TGCAGCGTTGAGGGCAGGGGGTCCTACGAGCAGTACTTC. It yields the protein CSVEGRGSYEQYF. This chain connects TRBV29-1 to TRBJ2-7, with 7 bases lining up with TRBD1. Losses at the gene ends were 3 bases for V and 1 base for J; bases not matched to a gene: 3. Germline V CDR1 and CDR2: SQVTM, ANQGSEA. The CDR3 is 13 amino acids.

The V gene is TRBV20-1, the J gene TRBJ2-3; 10 bases are a match to TRBD2. The junction had 24 bases not matched to a gene; V was cut back by 3 bases and J by 3 bases. Germline CDR1 is DFQATT and CDR2 is SNEGSKA (reference sequence). The CDR3 is 21 amino acids. The CDR3 spells CSARRINPSKAGGPGTDTQYF. Written as DNA, the CDR3 is TGCAGTGCTAGGCGAATCAACCCCTCTAAAGCGGGGGGGCCCGGAACAGATACGCAGTATTTT.

The V gene is TRBV9, the J gene TRBJ2-1; possible D gene TRBD1, 5 bases. CDR3 size: 18 residues. Germline V gives CDR1 SGDLS, CDR2 YYNGEE. V was cut by 0 bases and J by 0 bases, with 16 bases left in between. The CDR3 loop is CASSVAPGLRSSYNEQFF. The CDR3 coding sequence is TGTGCCAGCAGCGTAGCCCCAGGGCTGCGTAGCTCCTACAATGAGCAGTTCTTC.

This chain uses TRBV7-6 with TRBJ2-4, with a tentative D call TRBD2 (5 bases). With the DNA end fitting TRBJ2-5 better, the J assignment may be wrong. This CDR3 has 14 residues. CDR1 and CDR2 from the germline V gene are SGHVS and FNYEAQ. CDR3 residues: CASSFHLSGETQYF. As DNA, the CDR3 is TGTGCCAGCAGCTTTCATTTATCGGGGGAGACCCAGTACTTC.

CDR3 protein: CSASKQERTDTQYF. The CDR3 DNA is TGCAGTGCCAGCAAACAGGAGCGCACAGATACGCAGTATTTT. The genes are TRBV20-1 and TRBJ2-3; TRBD1 is a possible D gene (5 bases). The CDR3 contains 14 residues. The V gene lost 6 bases and the J gene lost 1 base, with 14 bases spanning the gap. Germline V gives CDR1 DFQATT, CDR2 SNEGSKA (reference sequence).

This clonotype has a count of ten or more. V gene TRBV28 combines with J gene TRBJ2-7; TRBD2 is a possible D gene (5 bases). CDR1 is MDHEN and CDR2 is SYDVKM in the germline V gene. V was pared by 8 bases and J by 0 bases, with 17 bases between. This CDR3 has 15 amino acids. The CDR3 spells CASVPPGSDSYEQYF. The CDR3 region has the DNA TGTGCCAGCGTACCCCCGGGGTCTGACTCCTACGAGCAGTACTTC.

This clonotype was detected a few times. J is TRBJ2-5 and V is TRBV20-1; 7 bases agree with TRBD1. Trimming cost V 3 bases and J 3 bases; bases outside gene matches: 16. This CDR3 spans 17 amino acids. CDR1 is DFQATT, CDR2 SNEGSKA, per germline (reference sequence). In DNA form, the CDR3 reads TGCAGTGCTAGTTCGCCCAGAGGGGGCTTGGCAGAAGAGACCCAGTACTTC. It is translated as CSASSPRGGLAEETQYF.

The rearrangement links TRBV5-5 to TRBJ2-1; D is unresolved. The germline gives CDR1 SGHKS, CDR2 YYEKEE (reference sequence). This CDR3 contains 15 residues. V was pared by 0 bases and J by 1 base, with 8 bases between. CDR3: CASSLEELSYNEQFF. DNA for the CDR3: TGTGCCAGCAGCTTGGAGGAGTTATCCTACAATGAGCAGTTCTTC. The whole variable domain, filled in from reference TRBV5-5 and TRBJ2-1, reads DAGVTQSPTHLIKTRGQQVTLRCSPISGHKSVSWYQQVLGQGPQFIFQYYEKEERGRGNFPDRFSARQFPNYSSELNVNALLLGDSALYLCASSLEELSYNEQFFGPGTRLTVL.

This clonotype was seen just once. The rearrangement joins TRBV20-1 to TRBJ2-3; 15 nucleotides agree with TRBD2. This CDR3 spans 18 amino acids. The junction had 10 bases not matched to a gene; V was cut back by 2 bases and J by 4 bases. Germline CDR1 reads DFQATT; CDR2 reads SNEGSKA (reference sequence). CDR3 coding DNA: TGCAGTGCTAGACCTCTCCCGGGGACTAGCGGGGGGCCAGATACGCAGTATTTT. As protein: CSARPLPGTSGGPDTQYF.

The gene calls are TRBV27 and TRBJ1-2; D might be TRBD1 (5 bases). V lost 10 bases and J lost 6, with 15 bases in between. Germline CDR1 is MNHEY and CDR2 is SMNVEV (reference sequence). CDR3 length: 12 amino acids. CDR3 sequence (DNA): TGTGCCATCTGGGGGGGGGTGGATGGCTACACCTTC. It yields the protein CAIWGGVDGYTF.